The next 26 T cell receptor beta chains were all read from a single sample in a study of read filtering for tumor transcriptome and immune sequencing. From 300 to 450 ng of RNA, a library with molecular barcoded alpha/delta and beta/gamma adaptors was made. MiXCR, applied by TCRdb to the reads, yields one record per CDR3 protein. The table includes 60,000 or so distinct CDR3 sequences, roughly 19% detected once. The sequenced material came from a population of CD138-negative cells sorted from bone marrow. The receptors stem from a donor aged 40 or older with multiple myeloma.

The V gene is TRBV5-1, the J gene TRBJ2-7; 10 nucleotides match TRBD1. The CDR3 totals 18 residues. CDR1 SGHRS and CDR2 YFSETQ come from the germline V gene. The V segment lost 0 bases and the J segment 3 bases; nucleotides outside the gene matches: 12. CDR3: CASSLGQSGQGFFYEQYF. The DNA for the CDR3 is TGCGCCAGCAGCTTGGGACAGTCGGGACAGGGGTTCTTCTACGAGCAGTACTTC. Complete variable domain (other parts from reference TRBV5-1 and TRBJ2-7): KAGVTQTPRYLIKTRGQQVTLSCSPISGHRSVSWYQQTPGQGLQFLFEYFSETQRNKGNFPGRFSGRQFSNSRSEMNVSTLELGDSALYLCASSLGQSGQGFFYEQYFGPGTRLTVT.

In its sample, this clonotype ranks as medium-sized. The chain carries TRBV5-1 and TRBJ2-1; D is unresolved. From germline, CDR1 is SGHRS and CDR2 YFSETQ. CDR3 length: 15 amino acids. V dropped 0 bases and J dropped 3 bases, with 10 bases sitting between them. The CDR3 sequence is CASSLAGLVYNEQFF. In DNA, the CDR3 is TGCGCCAGCAGCTTGGCCGGTCTAGTCTACAATGAGCAGTTCTTC.

This clonotype showed up many times. This chain joins TRBV7-9 and TRBJ2-6; 10 positions match TRBD1. CDR1 SEHNR and CDR2 FQNEAQ come from the germline V gene (reference sequence). The CDR3 is made up of 20 amino acids. The ends lost 4 bases at V and 2 bases at J; junction bases unmatched: 14. CDR3 nucleotides: TGTGCCAGCAGCTCGACAGGGGGCCCCCACCTGGGCACTGGGGCCAACGTCCTGACTTTC. Its protein is CASSSTGGPHLGTGANVLTF.

This clonotype was recorded at least ten times. The chain combines TRBV5-1 with TRBJ2-7; 11 bases are a match to TRBD2. With 5 bases clipped from V and 3 bases from J, the junction kept 7 bases outside the gene matches. Germline V gene sequence: CDR1 SGHRS, CDR2 YFSETQ. CDR3 length: 15 residues. Written as DNA, the CDR3 is TGCGCCAGCAGACTAGCGGGAGCCCCGGGCTACGAGCAGTACTTC. Translation: CASRLAGAPGYEQYF.

V usage is TRBV29-1 and J usage is TRBJ2-3; D is unresolved. CDR3 length: 15 amino acids. CDR1 is SQVTM and CDR2 is ANQGSEA in the germline V gene. V lost 6 bases and J lost 2, with 18 bases in between. For the CDR3, the DNA is TGCAGCGTACCGGAAATACGGGCCTTCACAGATACGCAGTATTTT. Amino acid sequence: CSVPEIRAFTDTQYF.

For this clonotype: The conserved phenylalanine or tryptophan normally closing the CDR3 is absent here, so this likely arose from a read error. The rearrangement uses TRBV12-3 or TRBV12-4 and TRBJ2-1, with D unclear. CDR3 length equals 15 residues. In DNA form, the CDR3 reads TGTGCCAGCAGTTTAATGGCAGGATGGTACAACGAGCAGTTCCTC. Its translation is CASSLMAGWYNEQFL.

This clonotype rates as medium-sized (0.01 to 0.1%). V and J are TRBV29-1 and TRBJ2-1; 11 bases match TRBD2. This CDR3 contains 14 residues. V lost 0 bases and J lost 8; bases outside the gene matches: 3. CDR1 SQVTM and CDR2 ANQGSEA come from the germline V gene. CDR3: CSVEDPGLADEQFF. The CDR3 region has the DNA TGCAGCGTTGAAGACCCGGGACTAGCGGATGAGCAGTTCTTC.

CDR3 DNA sequence: TGCAGTGCTGAGGCGATACTAGGGGGTGGGTACTTC. This encodes CSAEAILGGGYF. The chain carries TRBV20-1 and TRBJ2-4; perhaps TRBD1 as D (6 bases). Trimming cost V 5 bases and J 15 bases, with 20 bases left between them. There are 12 residues in the CDR3. Germline CDR1 DFQATT, CDR2 SNEGSKA (reference sequence).

Regarding this clonotype: One end of the junction does not line up with germline, which may come from a read error. The chain recombines TRBV6-1 with TRBJ2-2; D is perhaps TRBD2 (5 bases). The CDR3 consists of 14 residues. The germline V gene has CDR1 MNHNS and CDR2 SASEGT. CDR3 residues: CASMGMAAVGELFF. In nucleotides, the CDR3 is TGTGCCAGCATGGGGATGGCGGCGGTCGGGGAGCTGTTCTTT.

This clonotype was recorded many times. The rearrangement joins TRBV7-6 to TRBJ2-5, with D unresolved. Germline loops: CDR1 SGHVS, CDR2 FNYEAQ. Trimming shortened V by 0 bases and J by 5 bases, and 10 bases separated the two germline ends. CDR3 length equals 14 residues. Here the CDR3 DNA reads TGTGCCAGCAGCTTAGCCATGCGAGCGGAGACCCAGTACTTC. It is translated as CASSLAMRAETQYF.

This clonotype was seen ten or more times. The rearrangement links TRBV6-1 to TRBJ2-2; D uncertain. V lost 0 bases and J lost 6, with 5 bases in between. Germline CDR1 MNHNS, CDR2 SASEGT. The CDR3 is made up of 13 amino acids. The CDR3 nucleotides are TGTGCCAGCAGTGAAGCTGGGGCCGGGGAGCTGTTTTTT. This codes for CASSEAGAGELFF.

The sample holds many counts of this clonotype. The chain employs TRBV13 and TRBJ1-6; tentatively, D is TRBD1 (6 bases). V was cut by 4 bases and J by 7 bases, with 14 bases left in between. The CDR3 runs 15 residues. Per the germline V gene, CDR1 is PRHDT and CDR2 is FYEKMQ (reference sequence). CDR3 residues: CASSSGGHGNSPLHF. CDR3 coding DNA: TGTGCCAGCAGCTCCGGGGGACACGGGAATTCACCCCTCCACTTT.

This clonotype was seen repeatedly, ten times or more. J is TRBJ2-2 and V is TRBV24-1; 7 bases line up with TRBD2. Germline CDR1 KGHDR, CDR2 SFDVKD. The CDR3 is made up of 17 amino acids. V gave up 9 bases and J gave up 0 bases; unmatched junction bases: 12. The CDR3 sequence: CATRSGEGATNTGELFF. CDR3 in DNA: TGTGCCACCCGTTCTGGGGAGGGCGCGACGAACACCGGGGAGCTGTTTTTT.

This clonotype was found a few times. The CDR3 protein is CASMRGQGARYEQYF. For the CDR3, the DNA is TGCGCCAGCATGCGGGGACAGGGGGCACGATACGAGCAGTACTTC. The V and J genes are TRBV5-1 and TRBJ2-7, with TRBD1 identical over 12 bases. V lost 6 bases to trimming and J lost 4 bases; unmatched junction nucleotides: 8. The CDR3 contains 15 residues. Germline-derived CDR1 and CDR2 are SGHRS and YFSETQ.

With regard to this clonotype: Being one base from a much bigger clone, this may be a read error. The genes are TRBV4-2 and TRBJ2-7, with TRBD2 matching over 10 bases. The CDR3 extends over 15 amino acids. The V gene's germline CDR1 is LGHNA and CDR2 YNFKEQ. The V gene end was trimmed by 4 bases and the J gene end by 6 bases; junction bases not matched to a gene: 9. As DNA, the CDR3 is TGTGCCAGCAGCCGGCAGCGGGGGGGCGTTAGCGAGCAGTACTTC. Its translation is CASSRQRGGVSEQYF.

This clonotype was detected many times. This chain joins TRBV20-1 and TRBJ2-2, with D uncertain. The CDR3 sequence is 12 residues long. Trimming removed 2 bases at V and 6 bases at J, with 7 bases between. CDR1 and CDR2 (germline): DFQATT, SNEGSKA (reference sequence). CDR3 nucleotide sequence: TGCAGTGCTAGAAAGGGTGCCGGGGAGCTGTTTTTT. It specifies CSARKGAGELFF.

At least ten counts were recorded for this clonotype. The rearrangement links TRBV9 to TRBJ2-7; D is possibly TRBD2 (6 bases). This CDR3 spans 16 amino acids. V lost 4 bases and J lost 0, with 17 bases in between. CDR1 SGDLS and CDR2 YYNGEE come from the germline V gene. CDR3 sequence (DNA): TGTGCCAGCAGCCCGATGGGGGGAGGCTACTCCTACGAGCAGTACTTC. Its protein is CASSPMGGGYSYEQYF.

This clonotype was picked up many times. V gene TRBV7-3 combines with J gene TRBJ2-1; D possibly matches TRBD1 or TRBD2 (5 bases each). V lost 5 bases and J lost 15, with 20 bases in between. This CDR3 is built from 13 residues. From germline, CDR1 is SGHTA and CDR2 FQGTGA. This CDR3 is CASSNTGTPGRFF. The CDR3 coding sequence is TGTGCCAGCAGCAATACCGGGACCCCAGGGAGGTTCTTC.

This clonotype was counted many times. The chain recombines TRBV6-2 or TRBV6-3 with TRBJ2-2; TRBD1 matches 8 bases. This CDR3 is built from 15 residues. Germline CDR1 and CDR2: MNHEY and SVGEGT. The V segment lost 7 bases and the J segment 1 base; nucleotides outside the gene matches: 5. CDR3 in DNA: TGTGCCAGCACCAGGACAGGGTTGAACACCGGGGAGCTGTTTTTT. It yields the protein CASTRTGLNTGELFF.

This clonotype was picked up many times. The chain recombines TRBV2 with TRBJ2-2, with 9 bases identical to TRBD1. V dropped 5 bases and J dropped 4; count of bases not matched to a gene: 8. Per germline, CDR1 SNHLY and CDR2 FYNNEI. This CDR3 comprises 16 residues. The CDR3 loop reads CASSKSGTGLTGELFF. CDR3 sequence (DNA): TGTGCCAGCAGTAAATCCGGGACAGGGCTCACCGGGGAGCTGTTTTTT.

This clonotype came up many times. The chain employs TRBV6-5 and TRBJ1-1, with a possible D match to TRBD1 (6 bases). V was pared by 6 bases and J by 0 bases, with 8 bases between. Germline V gene sequence: CDR1 MNHEY, CDR2 SVGAGI. This CDR3 is built from 13 residues. CDR3: CASRGHLNTEAFF. CDR3 in DNA: TGTGCCAGCAGGGGACACCTGAACACTGAAGCTTTCTTT.

This clonotype was observed at least ten times. The gene calls are TRBV10-3 and TRBJ2-1, with 7 nucleotides matching TRBD1. The CDR3 is 16 amino acids. V was pared by 6 bases and J by 0 bases, with 8 bases of the junction left unmatched. CDR1 and CDR2 from the germline V gene are ENHRY and SYGVKD. CDR3 sequence (DNA): TGTGCCATCAGCCGGGACAGATCAAGCTCCTACAATGAGCAGTTCTTC. Protein product: CAISRDRSSSYNEQFF.

Many counts were recorded for this clonotype. This chain joins TRBV19 and TRBJ2-2; possibly TRBD1 or TRBD2 for D (5 bases each). V lost 7 bases to trimming and J lost 4 bases, with 19 bases between them. CDR3 size: 16 residues. CDR1 is LNHDA, CDR2 SQIVND, per germline (reference sequence). CDR3 residues: CASNERAGRGTGELFF. The CDR3 DNA follows: TGTGCCAGTAACGAACGAGCAGGGAGAGGCACCGGGGAGCTGTTTTTT.

This chain connects TRBV5-1 to TRBJ2-7; 7 nucleotides agree with TRBD2. The CDR3 loop spans 16 amino acids. Germline V gene lookup returns CDR1 SGHRS and CDR2 YFSETQ. The V and J ends lost 1 base and 2 bases, in that order; junction bases with no gene match: 9. The CDR3 bases are TGCGCCAGCAGCTTGACCGCCGGGACTACAGCCTACGAGCAGTACTTC. Translating it yields CASSLTAGTTAYEQYF. The complete variable domain, with remaining parts taken from reference TRBV5-1 and TRBJ2-7, reads KAGVTQTPRYLIKTRGQQVTLSCSPISGHRSVSWYQQTPGQGLQFLFEYFSETQRNKGNFPGRFSGRQFSNSRSEMNVSTLELGDSALYLCASSLTAGTTAYEQYFGPGTRLTVT.

Comments on this clonotype: This clone may be a read error of a much larger clone one base away. The CDR3 end shows no conserved phenylalanine or tryptophan, and so a read error is likely. This chain uses TRBV29-1 with TRBJ2-5; D gene unclear. The germline gives CDR1 SQVTM, CDR2 ANQGSEA. The CDR3 loop spans 14 amino acids. V was pared by 6 bases and J by 2 bases, with 16 bases between. The CDR3 region has the DNA TGCAGCGTGTTAACCCGGGTGTGGCAAGAGACCCAGTACTCC. This sequence encodes CSVLTRVWQETQYS.

Worth noting for this clonotype: This could be a read error, since a much larger clone is one nucleotide away. This likely comes from a read error, as the CDR3 has no conserved phenylalanine or tryptophan at its end. The rearrangement links TRBV7-9 to TRBJ2-7; D remains ambiguous. The CDR3 runs 15 residues. Trimming pared 2 bases from V and 5 bases from J, leaving 16 bases between. Germline CDR1 is SEHNR and CDR2 is FQNEAQ (reference sequence). The CDR3 region has the DNA TGTGCCAGCAGCTTACTCTCCACCGGCGCCAACGAGCAGTACATC. Encoded protein: CASSLLSTGANEQYI.